This T cell receptor beta chain was identified during a study of OX40 agonist ivuxolimab in advanced cancers. The data were produced by immunoSEQ multiplex PCR, yet TCRdb's version contains in-frame clones alone and is incomplete. This sample has more than 60,000 clones, with 70% to 80% found just once. Deletions cut 4 bases from V and 1 base from J, with 11 bases between. This CDR3 is 15 amino acids long. Germline lookup yields CDR1 LNHDA and CDR2 SQIVND (reference sequence). The clonotype was recovered from an adult with an advanced solid tumor such as melanoma, head and neck, liver or kidney cancer. The specimen comprised CD4+ or CD8+ T cells sorted from blood, sampled in a trial of the OX40 agonist ivuxolimab. The chain carries TRBV19 and TRBJ2-1; no clear D gene. The CDR3 is CASSKLGISYNEQFF. The CDR3 DNA is TGTGCCAGTAGTAAACTGGGGATTTCCTACAATGAGCAGTTCTTC.